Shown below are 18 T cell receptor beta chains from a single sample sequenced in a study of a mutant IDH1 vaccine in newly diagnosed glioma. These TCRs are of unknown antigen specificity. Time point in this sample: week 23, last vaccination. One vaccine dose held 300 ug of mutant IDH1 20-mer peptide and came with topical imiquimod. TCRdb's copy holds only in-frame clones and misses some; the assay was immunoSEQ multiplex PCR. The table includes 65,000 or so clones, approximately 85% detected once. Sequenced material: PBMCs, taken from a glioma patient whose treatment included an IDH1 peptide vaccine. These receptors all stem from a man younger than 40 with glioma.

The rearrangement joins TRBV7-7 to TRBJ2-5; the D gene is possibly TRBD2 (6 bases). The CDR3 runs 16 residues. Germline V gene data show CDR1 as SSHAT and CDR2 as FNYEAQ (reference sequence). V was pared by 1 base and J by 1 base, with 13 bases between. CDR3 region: CASSLDPGLSQETQYF. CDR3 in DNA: TGTGCCAGCAGCTTAGATCCAGGACTAAGCCAAGAGACCCAGTACTTC.

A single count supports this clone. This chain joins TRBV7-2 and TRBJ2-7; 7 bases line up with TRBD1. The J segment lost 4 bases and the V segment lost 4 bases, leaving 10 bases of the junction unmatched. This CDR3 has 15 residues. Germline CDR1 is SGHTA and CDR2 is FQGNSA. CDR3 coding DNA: TGTGCCAGCAGCTACCGGTCCGGGACAGCTTACGAGCAGTACTTC. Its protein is CASSYRSGTAYEQYF.

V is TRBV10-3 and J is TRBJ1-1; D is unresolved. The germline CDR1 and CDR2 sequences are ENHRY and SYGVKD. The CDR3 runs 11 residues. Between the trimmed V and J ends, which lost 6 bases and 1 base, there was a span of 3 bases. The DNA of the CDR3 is TGTGCCATCAGGGAGAACACTGAAGCTTTCTTT. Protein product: CAIRENTEAFF.

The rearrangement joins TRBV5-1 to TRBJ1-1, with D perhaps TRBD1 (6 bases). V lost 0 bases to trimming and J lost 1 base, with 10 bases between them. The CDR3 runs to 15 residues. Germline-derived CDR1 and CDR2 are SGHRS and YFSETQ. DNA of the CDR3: TGCGCCAGCAGCTTGGTGTTGGGGGCGAACACTGAAGCTTTCTTT. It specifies CASSLVLGANTEAFF.

CDR3 protein: CASSYAWREAFF. The DNA for the CDR3 is TGTGCCAGCAGTTACGCCTGGCGTGAAGCTTTCTTT. V gene TRBV6-5 combines with J gene TRBJ1-1; D call uncertain. The CDR3 has 12 residues. CDR1 and CDR2 from the germline V gene are MNHEY and SVGAGI. V was trimmed by 2 bases and J by 7 bases, leaving 8 bases between them.

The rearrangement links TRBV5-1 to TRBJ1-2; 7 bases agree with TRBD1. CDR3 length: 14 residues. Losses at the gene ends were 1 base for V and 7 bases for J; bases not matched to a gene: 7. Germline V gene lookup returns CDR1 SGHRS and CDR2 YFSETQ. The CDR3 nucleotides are TGCGCCAGCAGCTTGACCTCAGGGGGATCTGGCTACACCTTC. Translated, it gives CASSLTSGGSGYTF.

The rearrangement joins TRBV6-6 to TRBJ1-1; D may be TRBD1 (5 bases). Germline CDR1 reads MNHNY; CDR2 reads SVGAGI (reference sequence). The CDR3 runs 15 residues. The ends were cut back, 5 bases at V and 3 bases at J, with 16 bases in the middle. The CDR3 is CASSPGGGWYTEAFF. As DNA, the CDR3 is TGTGCCAGCAGTCCCGGGGGGGGGTGGTACACTGAAGCTTTCTTT.

CDR3 in amino acids: CASSYQGRGNEKLFF. DNA of the CDR3: TGTGCCAGCAGTTACCAAGGCAGGGGAAATGAAAAACTGTTTTTT. V is TRBV6-5 and J is TRBJ1-4, with D perhaps TRBD1 (6 bases). CDR3 length equals 15 residues. Trimming removed 2 bases from V and 5 bases from J, with 12 bases in between. The germline CDR1 and CDR2 sequences are MNHEY and SVGAGI.

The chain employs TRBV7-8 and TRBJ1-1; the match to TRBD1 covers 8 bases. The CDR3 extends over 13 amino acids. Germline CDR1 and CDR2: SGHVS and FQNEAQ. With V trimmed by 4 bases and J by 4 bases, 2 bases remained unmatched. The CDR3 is CASSSDRATEAFF. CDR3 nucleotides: TGTGCCAGCAGCTCGGACAGGGCCACTGAAGCTTTCTTT.

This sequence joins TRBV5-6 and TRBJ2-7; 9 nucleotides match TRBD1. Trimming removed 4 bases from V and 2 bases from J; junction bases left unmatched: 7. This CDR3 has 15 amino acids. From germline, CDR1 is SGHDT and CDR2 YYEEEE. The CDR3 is CASSGGTGLTYEQYF. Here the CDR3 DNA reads TGTGCCAGCAGCGGGGGGACAGGGCTAACCTACGAGCAGTACTTC.

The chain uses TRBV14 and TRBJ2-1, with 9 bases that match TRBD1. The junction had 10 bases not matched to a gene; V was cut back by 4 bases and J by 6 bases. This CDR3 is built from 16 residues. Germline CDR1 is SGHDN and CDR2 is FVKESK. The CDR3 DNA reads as TGTGCCAGCAGCCCGTCGTGGGGACAGGGTGGCAATGAGCAGTTCTTC. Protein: CASSPSWGQGGNEQFF.

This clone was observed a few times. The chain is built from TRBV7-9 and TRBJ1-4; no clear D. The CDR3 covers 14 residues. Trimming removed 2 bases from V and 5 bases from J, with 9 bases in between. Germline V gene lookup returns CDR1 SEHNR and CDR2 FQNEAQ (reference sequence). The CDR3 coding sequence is TGTGCCAGCAGCTTACCCGCCCTGAATGAAAAACTGTTTTTT. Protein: CASSLPALNEKLFF.

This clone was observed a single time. Here the CDR3 reads CTSSQGPRTPGELFF. CDR3 nucleotides: TGCACCAGCAGCCAGGGCCCCCGGACGCCCGGGGAGCTGTTTTTT. This chain connects TRBV1 to TRBJ2-2. TRBV1 is described as a pseudogene. The CDR3 extends over 15 amino acids.

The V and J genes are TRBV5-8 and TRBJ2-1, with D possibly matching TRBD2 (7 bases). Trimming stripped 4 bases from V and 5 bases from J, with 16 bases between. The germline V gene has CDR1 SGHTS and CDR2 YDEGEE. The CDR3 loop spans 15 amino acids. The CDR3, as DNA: TGTGCCAGCAGCCCTGACGGGGGGCTTCACAATGAGCAGTTCTTC. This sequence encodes CASSPDGGLHNEQFF.

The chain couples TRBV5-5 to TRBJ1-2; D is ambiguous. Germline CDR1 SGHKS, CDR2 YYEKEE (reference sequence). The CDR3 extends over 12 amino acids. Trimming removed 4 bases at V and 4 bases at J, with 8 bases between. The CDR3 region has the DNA TGTGCCAGCAGCATGAATCGCTATGGCTACACCTTC. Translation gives CASSMNRYGYTF. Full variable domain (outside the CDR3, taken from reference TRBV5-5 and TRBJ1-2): DAGVTQSPTHLIKTRGQQVTLRCSPISGHKSVSWYQQVLGQGPQFIFQYYEKEERGRGNFPDRFSARQFPNYSSELNVNALLLGDSALYLCASSMNRYGYTFGSGTRLTVV.

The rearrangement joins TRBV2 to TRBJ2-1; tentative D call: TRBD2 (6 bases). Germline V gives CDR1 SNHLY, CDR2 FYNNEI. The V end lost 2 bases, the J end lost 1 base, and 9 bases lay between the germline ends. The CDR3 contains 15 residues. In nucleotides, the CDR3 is TGTGCCAGCAGTGAATCCCGGGGGTCCTACAATGAGCAGTTCTTC. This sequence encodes CASSESRGSYNEQFF.

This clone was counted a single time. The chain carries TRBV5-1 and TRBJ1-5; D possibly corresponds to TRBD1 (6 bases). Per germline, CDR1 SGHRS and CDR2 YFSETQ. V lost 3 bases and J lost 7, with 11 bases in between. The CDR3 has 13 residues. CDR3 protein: CASSYAQGQPQHF. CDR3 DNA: TGCGCCAGCAGCTATGCACAGGGACAGCCCCAGCATTTT.

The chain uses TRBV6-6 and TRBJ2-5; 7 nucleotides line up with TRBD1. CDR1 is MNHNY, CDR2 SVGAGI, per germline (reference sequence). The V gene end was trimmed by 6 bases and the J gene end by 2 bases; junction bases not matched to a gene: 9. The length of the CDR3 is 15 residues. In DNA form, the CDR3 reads TGTGCCAGCAGCTATTATGGACAGGAGCAAGAGACCCAGTACTTC. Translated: CASSYYGQEQETQYF.